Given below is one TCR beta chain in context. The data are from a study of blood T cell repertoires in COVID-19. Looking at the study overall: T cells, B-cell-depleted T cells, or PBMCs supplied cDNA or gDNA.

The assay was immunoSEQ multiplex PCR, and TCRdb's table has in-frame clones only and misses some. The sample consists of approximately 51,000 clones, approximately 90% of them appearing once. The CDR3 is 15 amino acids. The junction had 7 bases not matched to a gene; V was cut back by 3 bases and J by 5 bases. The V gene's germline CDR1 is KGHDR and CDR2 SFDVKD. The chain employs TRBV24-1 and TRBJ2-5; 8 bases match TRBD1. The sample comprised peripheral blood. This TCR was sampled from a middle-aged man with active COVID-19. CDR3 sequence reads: CATSDPQGGGETQYF. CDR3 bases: TGTGCCACCAGTGATCCACAGGGGGGCGGGGAGACCCAGTACTTC.